This T cell receptor beta chain was documented in a study of T cells in Graves' hyperthyroidism and ophthalmopathy. Amplification of TCR beta CDR3 regions was performed using RNA transcripts as template. A set of HTBI primers served as the primers for a first-round RT-PCR of the TCR CDR3. TCRdb called the multiplex PCR reads again in MiXCR, with one record for every CDR3 protein. The sample comprises roughly 500,000 distinct CDR3 sequences, around a quarter of which are singletons, and approximately 10% rests with the top ten. This clonotype occurred many times. Trimming removed 8 bases from V and 2 bases from J, with 13 bases in between. CDR3 length: 13 amino acids. Per germline, CDR1 MDHEN and CDR2 SYDVKM.

This TCR derives from a woman in her 30s with Graves' ophthalmopathy. This chain connects TRBV28 to TRBJ2-7; D is perhaps TRBD1 or TRBD2 (5 bases each). The specimen sequenced was blood. CDR3: CASWDGQPYEQYF. The CDR3 region has the DNA TGTGCCAGCTGGGACGGGCAGCCCTACGAGCAGTACTTC. The whole variable domain, filled in from reference TRBV28 and TRBJ2-7, reads DVKVTQSSRYLVKRTGEKVFLECVQDMDHENMFWYRQDPGLGLRLIYFSYDVKMKEKGDIPEGYSVSREKKERFSLILESASTNQTSMYLCASWDGQPYEQYFGPGTRLTVT.